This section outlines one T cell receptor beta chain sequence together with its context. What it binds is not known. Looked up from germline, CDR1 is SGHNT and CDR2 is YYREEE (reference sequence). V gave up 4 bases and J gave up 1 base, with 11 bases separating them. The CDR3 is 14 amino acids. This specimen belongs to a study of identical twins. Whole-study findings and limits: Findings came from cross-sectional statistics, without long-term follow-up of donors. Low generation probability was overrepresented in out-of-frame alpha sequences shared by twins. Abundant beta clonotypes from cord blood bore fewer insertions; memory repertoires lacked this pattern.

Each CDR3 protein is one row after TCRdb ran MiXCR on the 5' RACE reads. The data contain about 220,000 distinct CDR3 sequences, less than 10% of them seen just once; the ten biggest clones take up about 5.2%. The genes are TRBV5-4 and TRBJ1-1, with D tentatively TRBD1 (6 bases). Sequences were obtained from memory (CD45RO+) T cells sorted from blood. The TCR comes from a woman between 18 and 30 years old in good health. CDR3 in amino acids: CASSTGQQNTEAFF. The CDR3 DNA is TGTGCCAGCAGCACAGGACAGCAGAACACTGAAGCTTTCTTT.